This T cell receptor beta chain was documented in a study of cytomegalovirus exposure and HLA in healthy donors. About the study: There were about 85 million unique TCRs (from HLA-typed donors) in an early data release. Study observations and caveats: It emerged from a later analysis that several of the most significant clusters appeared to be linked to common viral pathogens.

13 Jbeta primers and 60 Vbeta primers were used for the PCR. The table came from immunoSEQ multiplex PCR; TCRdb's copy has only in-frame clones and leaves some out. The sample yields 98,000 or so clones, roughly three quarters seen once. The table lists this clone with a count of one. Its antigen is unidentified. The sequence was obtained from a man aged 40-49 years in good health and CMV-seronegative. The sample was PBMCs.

CDR3 DNA sequence: TGTGCCAGCAGTTTATCAGAGGGAAGAGGCTACACCTTC. Translated, it gives CASSLSEGRGYTF. The chain combines TRBV27 with TRBJ1-2; D ambiguous. The V gene lost 0 bases and the J gene lost 8 bases, with 10 bases spanning the gap. Germline V gives CDR1 MNHEY, CDR2 SMNVEV (reference sequence). CDR3 size: 13 residues.